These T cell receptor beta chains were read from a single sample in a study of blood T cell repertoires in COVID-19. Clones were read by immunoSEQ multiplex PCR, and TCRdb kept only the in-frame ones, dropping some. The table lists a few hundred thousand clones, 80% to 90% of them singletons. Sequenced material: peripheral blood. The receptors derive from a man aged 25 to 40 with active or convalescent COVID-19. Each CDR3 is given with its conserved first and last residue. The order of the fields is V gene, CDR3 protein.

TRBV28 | CASGGGAFEAFF
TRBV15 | CATSRDKTGGNTIYF
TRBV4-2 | CASSQDGGDSSTDTQYF
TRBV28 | CASSLIIKAGVGETQYF
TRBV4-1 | CASSPRQDYSNQPQHF
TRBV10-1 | CASSPTANTGELFF
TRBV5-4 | CASSLWGGPYEQYF
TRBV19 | CASSIRDRGRRAEAFF
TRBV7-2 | CASSETSGAWETQYF
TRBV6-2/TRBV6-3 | CASSYFRQGGKMNTEAFF